The sequence of this T cell receptor (beta chain) was determined in a study of metastatic and nonmetastatic thyroid tumors. Study-level information: Repertoires from malignant and benign thyroid patients were compared across blood and tumor or nodule tissue.

Source study methods: CDR3 was compared across clinicopathological groups, and the resulting differences were used to build a distant-metastasis classifier for papillary thyroid cancer. TCRdb re-analyzed the PCR reads using MiXCR. What appears here as the V and J calls and clone size reflects TCRdb's work, not the paper's. Of around 42,000 clones listed, approximately 10% were seen once; the top ten hold roughly 25%. CDR3 length: 12 residues. The V and J ends lost 1 base and 7 bases respectively, with 5 bases between them. CDR1 and CDR2 from the germline V gene are MDHEN and SYDVKM. This clone was detected many times. Its antigen remains unidentified. Study results and limitations: Significantly higher TCR beta diversity was reportedly seen in malignant thyroid tumors than benign nodules, in blood and tumor.

The entire patient cohort was treatment-naive prior to thyroid surgery. The V call is TRBV28, the J call TRBJ1-5; no definite D call. This sequence was found in a female donor with papillary thyroid cancer or a benign thyroid nodule (not recorded which). Some clones in this sample may be carry-over from other donors' samples. The material sequenced was blood. The CDR3 reads CASSLLGQPQHF. CDR3 in DNA: TGTGCCAGCAGTTTATTGGGCCAGCCCCAGCATTTT. The whole variable domain, filled in from reference TRBV28 and TRBJ1-5, reads DVKVTQSSRYLVKRTGEKVFLECVQDMDHENMFWYRQDPGLGLRLIYFSYDVKMKEKGDIPEGYSVSREKKERFSLILESASTNQTSMYLCASSLLGQPQHFGDGTRLSIL.